This passage covers 26 T cell receptor beta chains from one sample sequenced in a study of shared clonotypes between healthy human individuals. Using immunoSEQ multiplex PCR, the repertoire was profiled, and TCRdb retains in-frame clones only, with some absent. The sample contains fewer than 500,000 clones, about 75% of which appear only once. Sequencing was performed on PBMCs. The receptors stem from a woman aged 40 to 50 in good health. Some clones in this sample may be carry-over from other donors' samples.

The chain recombines TRBV7-8 with TRBJ2-3, with D possibly being TRBD1 or TRBD2 (5 bases each). The CDR3 totals 14 residues. Germline V gene sequence: CDR1 SGHVS, CDR2 FQNEAQ. The V end was cut by 4 bases, the J end by 0 bases, with 8 bases between. For the CDR3, the DNA is TGTGCCAGCAGCTCCGGGGCAAGCACAGATACGCAGTATTTT. Protein product: CASSSGASTDTQYF.

A few counts support this clone. This chain uses TRBV2 with TRBJ2-7; 8 bases fit TRBD1. Germline CDR1 SNHLY, CDR2 FYNNEI. Unmatched junction bases numbered 3, after V lost 3 bases and J lost 2 bases. This CDR3 region has 14 residues. CDR3 loop: CASSDSGGAYEQYF. CDR3 coding DNA: TGTGCCAGCAGTGATTCAGGGGGCGCCTACGAGCAGTACTTC.

This clone showed up just a few times. The chain uses TRBV6-1 and TRBJ2-5; a weak D match, TRBD1 (5 bases). Germline CDR1 and CDR2: MNHNS and SASEGT. The CDR3 has 13 residues. With 7 bases removed from V and 4 bases from J, the gap between germline ends came to 13 bases. The CDR3 DNA sequence: TGTGCCAGCAACCTAGACAGAGGAGAGACCCAGTACTTC. This sequence encodes CASNLDRGETQYF.

The table lists this clone with a few counts. This chain joins TRBV7-2 and TRBJ2-5; D is perhaps TRBD1 or TRBD2 (6 bases each). Trimming took off 6 bases at V and 2 bases at J, with 10 bases between the two ends. Per the germline V gene, CDR1 is SGHTA and CDR2 is FQGNSA. This CDR3 contains 13 residues. CDR3 protein: CASRRGQQETQYF. The CDR3 coding sequence is TGTGCCAGCAGGCGGGGACAACAAGAGACCCAGTACTTC.

V and J are TRBV28 and TRBJ2-1; D perhaps matches TRBD2 (6 bases). V shed 5 bases and J shed 7 bases, with 21 bases lying between them. Germline assignment: CDR1 MDHEN and CDR2 SYDVKM. This CDR3 has 16 residues. The CDR3 DNA follows: TGTGCCAGCAGTAAGGAGGGCTCTCCCCTCCAGAATGAGCAGTTCTTC. It is translated as CASSKEGSPLQNEQFF.

J is TRBJ2-7 and V is TRBV7-8; D might be TRBD2 (5 bases). Germline CDR1 SGHVS, CDR2 FQNEAQ. V was pared by 1 base and J by 6 bases, with 13 bases between. This CDR3 spans 14 amino acids. CDR3 amino acids: CASSLGATRGEQYF. CDR3 nucleotide sequence: TGTGCCAGCAGCTTAGGTGCCACTAGAGGCGAGCAGTACTTC.

The rearrangement links TRBV7-3 to TRBJ2-2; D call uncertain. Germline CDR1 and CDR2: SGHTA and FQGTGA. This CDR3 has 13 residues. The ends were cut back, 5 bases at V and 4 bases at J, with 8 bases in the middle. CDR3 DNA sequence: TGTGCCAGCAGCCTGGACCCCACCGGGGAGCTGTTTTTT. Translating it yields CASSLDPTGELFF.

The chain links TRBV2 to TRBJ2-2, with D tentatively TRBD2 (6 bases). Per the germline V gene, CDR1 is SNHLY and CDR2 is FYNNEI. This CDR3 is built from 13 residues. V gave up 5 bases and J gave up 5 bases, with 9 bases separating them. CDR3 residues: CASSRLATGELFF. DNA of the CDR3: TGTGCCAGCAGTCGTCTAGCGACCGGGGAGCTGTTTTTT.

CDR3 amino acids: CAWSAPYTGSVETQYF. The CDR3 DNA reads TGTGCCTGGAGTGCCCCGTATACAGGGTCGGTCGAGACCCAGTACTTC. This rearrangement joins TRBV30 to TRBJ2-5; possibly TRBD1 for D (6 bases). V was cut by 1 base and J by 5 bases, with 20 bases left in between. Germline CDR1 reads GTSNPN; CDR2 reads SVGIG (reference sequence). The CDR3 has 16 residues.

Points on this clone: The same CDR3 arises from other DNA sequences in this sample as well. The chain uses TRBV5-4 and TRBJ1-4; 8 nucleotides align to TRBD1. This CDR3 spans 14 amino acids. CDR1 and CDR2 from the germline V gene are SGHNT and YYREEE (reference sequence). After removal of 5 bases from V and 4 bases from J, the junction contained 4 bases not matched to a gene. The CDR3: CASSLDRGNEKLFF. The CDR3 DNA reads TGTGCCAGCAGTTTAGACAGGGGTAATGAAAAACTGTTTTTT.

The rearrangement joins TRBV5-6 to TRBJ1-6; D is unresolved. Looked up from germline, CDR1 is SGHDT and CDR2 is YYEEEE. Trimming stripped 4 bases from V and 13 bases from J, with 15 bases between. The CDR3 loop spans 13 amino acids. This CDR3 is CASSLESFAPLHF. CDR3 in DNA: TGTGCCAGCAGCCTCGAGAGCTTTGCTCCCCTCCACTTT.

This clone was seen a single time. The V and J genes are TRBV2 and TRBJ1-2; the D is unclear. The V gene lost 1 base and the J gene lost 3 bases, with 3 bases spanning the gap. Germline CDR1 SNHLY, CDR2 FYNNEI. This CDR3 has 12 residues. The CDR3, as DNA: TGTGCCAGCAGTGAAGGGTACTATGGCTACACCTTC. Its protein product is CASSEGYYGYTF.

The genes are TRBV5-4 and TRBJ2-1; D remains unclear. The CDR3 runs 11 residues. V lost 0 bases and J 8 bases, leaving 3 bases between the germline ends. Germline V gives CDR1 SGHNT, CDR2 YYREEE (reference sequence). CDR3: CASSLGHEQFF. DNA for the CDR3: TGTGCCAGCAGCTTGGGTCATGAGCAGTTCTTC.

V and J are TRBV20-1 and TRBJ1-2, with a tentative D call TRBD1 (5 bases). This CDR3 region has 11 residues. The V gene lost 3 bases and the J gene lost 6 bases, with 8 bases spanning the gap. Germline V gives CDR1 DFQATT, CDR2 SNEGSKA (reference sequence). The CDR3 here is CSASQGHGYTF. In DNA, the CDR3 is TGCAGTGCTAGCCAGGGACATGGCTACACCTTC.

The chain uses TRBV7-9 and TRBJ2-5; 10 nucleotides agree with TRBD1. CDR1 is SEHNR, CDR2 FQNEAQ, per germline (reference sequence). The V segment lost 1 base and the J segment 3 bases; nucleotides outside the gene matches: 5. This CDR3 has 16 amino acids. CDR3 in DNA: TGTGCCAGCAGCTTAGGACAGGGGGCGCGGAAAGAGACCCAGTACTTC. Its translation: CASSLGQGARKETQYF.

This sequence joins TRBV4-3 and TRBJ2-1; 8 bases line up with TRBD2. V trimming: 8 bases; J trimming: 8 bases; junction bases outside the gene matches: 11. The CDR3 sequence is 14 residues long. The germline V gene encodes CDR1 LGHNA and CDR2 YSLEER. CDR3 sequence reads: CASAAGGDVDEQFF. In DNA form, the CDR3 reads TGCGCCAGCGCGGCGGGGGGAGATGTCGATGAGCAGTTCTTC.

The V and J genes are TRBV5-5 and TRBJ2-3; 7 nucleotides agree with TRBD2. V dropped 0 bases and J dropped 3; count of bases not matched to a gene: 4. From germline, CDR1 is SGHKS and CDR2 YYEKEE (reference sequence). This CDR3 contains 15 residues. CDR3 sequence: CASSLVTSATDTQYF. CDR3 nucleotides: TGTGCCAGCAGCTTGGTTACTAGCGCGACAGATACGCAGTATTTT. The full variable domain, rest sourced from reference TRBV5-5 and TRBJ2-3, is DAGVTQSPTHLIKTRGQQVTLRCSPISGHKSVSWYQQVLGQGPQFIFQYYEKEERGRGNFPDRFSARQFPNYSSELNVNALLLGDSALYLCASSLVTSATDTQYFGPGTRLTVL.

The rearrangement links TRBV19 to TRBJ2-3; 7 bases line up with TRBD1. This CDR3 spans 13 amino acids. Per germline, CDR1 LNHDA and CDR2 SQIVND (reference sequence). The J segment lost 4 bases and the V segment lost 7 bases, leaving 5 bases of the junction unmatched. CDR3 loop: CASNRGASDTQYF. CDR3 nucleotides: TGTGCCAGTAACAGGGGCGCCTCAGATACGCAGTATTTT.

The V call is TRBV28, the J call TRBJ2-3; tentative D call: TRBD1 (6 bases). The germline V gene encodes CDR1 MDHEN and CDR2 SYDVKM. This CDR3 is built from 15 residues. The V and J ends lost 2 bases and 0 bases respectively, with 9 bases between them. The CDR3 loop reads CASSLRQGSTDTQYF. CDR3 DNA: TGTGCCAGCAGTTTAAGGCAGGGGAGCACAGATACGCAGTATTTT.

This clone was counted ten times or more. This sequence joins TRBV6-1 and TRBJ1-1; 9 positions match TRBD1. The V segment lost 3 bases and the J segment 8 bases; nucleotides outside the gene matches: 10. CDR1 MNHNS and CDR2 SASEGT come from the germline V gene. The CDR3 contains 15 residues. The CDR3 here is CASSERWDRVGEAFF. The CDR3 nucleotides read TGTGCCAGCAGTGAGCGATGGGACAGGGTGGGGGAAGCTTTCTTT.

This clone has only one observation. V gene TRBV7-2 combines with J gene TRBJ2-2; D remains ambiguous. This CDR3 comprises 15 residues. Trimming took off 4 bases at V and 6 bases at J, with 15 bases between the two ends. Germline V lookup: CDR1 SGHTA, CDR2 FQGNSA. CDR3 DNA: TGTGCCAGCAGCTCCCCGACCGGAACACCCGGGGAGCTGTTTTTT. Translation gives CASSSPTGTPGELFF.

The V and J genes are TRBV5-1 and TRBJ2-7; possible D gene TRBD1, 7 bases. The CDR3 runs to 14 residues. Per the germline V gene, CDR1 is SGHRS and CDR2 is YFSETQ. Trimming removed 4 bases at V and 5 bases at J, with 16 bases between. The CDR3 reads CASSTSGGGDEQYF. CDR3 in DNA: TGCGCCAGCAGCACCTCAGGGGGAGGCGACGAGCAGTACTTC. Drawing the rest from reference TRBV5-1 and TRBJ2-7, the complete variable domain is KAGVTQTPRYLIKTRGQQVTLSCSPISGHRSVSWYQQTPGQGLQFLFEYFSETQRNKGNFPGRFSGRQFSNSRSEMNVSTLELGDSALYLCASSTSGGGDEQYFGPGTRLTVT.

The J gene is TRBJ2-3, the V gene TRBV6-6; D remains unclear. Trimming left V 4 bases short and J 1 base short, with 6 bases between. Germline V lookup: CDR1 MNHNY, CDR2 SVGAGI (reference sequence). The CDR3 covers 13 residues. The CDR3: CASSSQGTDTQYF. CDR3 DNA sequence: TGTGCCAGCAGTTCCCAGGGCACAGATACGCAGTATTTT.

The chain combines TRBV10-3 with TRBJ2-1; D is ambiguous. The CDR3 length is 15 residues. Germline CDR1 is ENHRY and CDR2 is SYGVKD. Trimming pared 3 bases from V and 6 bases from J, leaving 15 bases between. CDR3 sequence: CAISESGNIGNEQFF. The CDR3 DNA follows: TGTGCCATCAGTGAAAGTGGGAACATAGGCAATGAGCAGTTCTTC.

For the CDR3, the DNA is TGTGCCAGCAGCTTGGACTGGGGTTGGGGCAATGAGCAGTTCTTC. Its translation: CASSLDWGWGNEQFF. This chain joins TRBV5-5 and TRBJ2-1; D not certain. The CDR3 has 15 amino acids. V was trimmed by 0 bases and J by 6 bases, leaving 13 bases between them. Germline V gene lookup returns CDR1 SGHKS and CDR2 YYEKEE (reference sequence).

This clone showed up just once. The rearrangement uses TRBV11-3 and TRBJ2-2, with 7 positions matching TRBD1. Germline loops: CDR1 SGHNT, CDR2 YENEEA. The CDR3 has 17 residues. Unmatched junction bases numbered 5, after V lost 1 base and J lost 0 bases. CDR3 bases: TGTGCCAGCAGCTTAGGCCCACAGGGGCCGAACACCGGGGAGCTGTTTTTT. This translates into CASSLGPQGPNTGELFF.